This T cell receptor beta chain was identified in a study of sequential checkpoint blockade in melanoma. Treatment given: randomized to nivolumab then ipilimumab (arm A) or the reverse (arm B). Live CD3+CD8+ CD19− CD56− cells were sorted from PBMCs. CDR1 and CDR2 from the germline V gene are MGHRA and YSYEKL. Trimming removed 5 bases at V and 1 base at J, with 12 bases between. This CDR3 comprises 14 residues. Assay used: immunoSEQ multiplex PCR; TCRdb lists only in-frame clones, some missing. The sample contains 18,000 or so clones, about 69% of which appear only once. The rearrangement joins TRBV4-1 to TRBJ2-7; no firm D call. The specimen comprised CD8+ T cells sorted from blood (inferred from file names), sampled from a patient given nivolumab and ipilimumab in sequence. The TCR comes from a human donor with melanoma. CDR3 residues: CASSTYPKSYEQYF. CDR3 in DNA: TGCGCCAGCAGCACATATCCCAAATCCTACGAGCAGTACTTC.